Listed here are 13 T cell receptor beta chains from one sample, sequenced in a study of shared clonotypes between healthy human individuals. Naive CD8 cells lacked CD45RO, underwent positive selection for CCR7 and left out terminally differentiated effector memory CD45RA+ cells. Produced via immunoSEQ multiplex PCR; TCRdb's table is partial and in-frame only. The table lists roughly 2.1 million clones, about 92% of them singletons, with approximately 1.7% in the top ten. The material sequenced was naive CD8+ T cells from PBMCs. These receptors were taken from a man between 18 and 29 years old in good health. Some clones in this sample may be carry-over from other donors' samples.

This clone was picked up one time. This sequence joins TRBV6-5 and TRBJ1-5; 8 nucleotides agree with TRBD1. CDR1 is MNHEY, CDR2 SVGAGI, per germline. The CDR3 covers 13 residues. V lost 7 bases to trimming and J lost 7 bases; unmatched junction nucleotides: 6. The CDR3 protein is CASNPGGGQPQHF. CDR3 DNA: TGTGCCAGCAATCCAGGGGGCGGGCAGCCCCAGCATTTT.

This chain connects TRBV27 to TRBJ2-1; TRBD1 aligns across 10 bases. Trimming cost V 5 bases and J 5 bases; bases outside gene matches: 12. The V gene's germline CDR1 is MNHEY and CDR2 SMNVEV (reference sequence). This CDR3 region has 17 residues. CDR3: CASSPLRQGAKNNEQFF. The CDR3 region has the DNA TGTGCCAGCAGTCCACTCCGACAGGGGGCTAAAAACAATGAGCAGTTCTTC.

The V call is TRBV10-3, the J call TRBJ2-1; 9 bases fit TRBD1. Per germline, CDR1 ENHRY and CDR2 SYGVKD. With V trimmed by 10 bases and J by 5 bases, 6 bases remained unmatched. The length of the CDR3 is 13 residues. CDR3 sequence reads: CATLGQGHNEQFF. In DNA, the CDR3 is TGTGCCACCCTGGGACAGGGTCACAATGAGCAGTTCTTC.

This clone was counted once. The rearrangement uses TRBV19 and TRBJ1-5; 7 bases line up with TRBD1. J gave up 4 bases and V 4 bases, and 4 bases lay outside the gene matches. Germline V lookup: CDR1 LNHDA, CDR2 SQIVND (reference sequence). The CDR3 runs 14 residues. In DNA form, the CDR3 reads TGTGCCAGTAGTACGGGACAGTTTAATCAGCCCCAGCATTTT. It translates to CASSTGQFNQPQHF.

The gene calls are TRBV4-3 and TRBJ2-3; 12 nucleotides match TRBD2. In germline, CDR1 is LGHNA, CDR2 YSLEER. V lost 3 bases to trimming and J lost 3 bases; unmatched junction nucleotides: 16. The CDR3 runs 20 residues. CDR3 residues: CASSHLAGGPEILGTDTQYF. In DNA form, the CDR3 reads TGCGCCAGCAGCCATCTAGCGGGAGGGCCTGAGATTCTGGGAACAGATACGCAGTATTTT.

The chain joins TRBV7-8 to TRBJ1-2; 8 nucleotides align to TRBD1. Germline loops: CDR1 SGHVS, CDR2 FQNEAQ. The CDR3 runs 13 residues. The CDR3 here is CAVMPGTGYGYTF. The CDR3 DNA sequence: TGTGCAGTGATGCCCGGGACAGGTTATGGCTACACCTTC.

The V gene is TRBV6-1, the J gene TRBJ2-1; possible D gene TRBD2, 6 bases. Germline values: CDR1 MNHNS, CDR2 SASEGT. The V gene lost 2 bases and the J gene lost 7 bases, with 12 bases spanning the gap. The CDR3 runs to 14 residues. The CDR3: CASSEWAGRNEQFF. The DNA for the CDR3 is TGTGCCAGCAGTGAATGGGCAGGGAGGAATGAGCAGTTCTTC.

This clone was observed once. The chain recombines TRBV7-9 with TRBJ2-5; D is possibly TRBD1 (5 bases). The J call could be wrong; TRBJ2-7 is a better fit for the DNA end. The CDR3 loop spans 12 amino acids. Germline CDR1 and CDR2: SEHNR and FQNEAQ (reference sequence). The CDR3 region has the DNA TGTGCCAGCAGCTTGGGCAGGGACGAGCAGTACTTC. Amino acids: CASSLGRDEQYF.

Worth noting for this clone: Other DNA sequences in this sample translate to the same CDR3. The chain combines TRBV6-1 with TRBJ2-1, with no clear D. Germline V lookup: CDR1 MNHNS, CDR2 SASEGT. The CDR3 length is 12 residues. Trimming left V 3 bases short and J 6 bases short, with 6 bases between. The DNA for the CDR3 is TGTGCCAGCAGTGAGGGGTCCAATGAGCAGTTCTTC. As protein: CASSEGSNEQFF.

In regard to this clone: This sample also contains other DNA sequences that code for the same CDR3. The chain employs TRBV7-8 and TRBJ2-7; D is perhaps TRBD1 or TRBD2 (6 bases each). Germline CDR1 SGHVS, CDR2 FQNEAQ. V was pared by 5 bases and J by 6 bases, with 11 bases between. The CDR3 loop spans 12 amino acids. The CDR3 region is CASSLGGGEQYF. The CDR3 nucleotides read TGTGCCAGCAGCCTTGGAGGGGGCGAGCAGTACTTC.

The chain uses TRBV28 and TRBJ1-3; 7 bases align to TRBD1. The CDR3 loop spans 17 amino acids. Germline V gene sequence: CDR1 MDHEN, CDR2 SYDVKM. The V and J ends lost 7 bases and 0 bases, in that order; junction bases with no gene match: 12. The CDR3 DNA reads TGTGCCAGCACCTATTCTCCGTGGGACAGCTCTGGAAACACCATATATTTT. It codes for CASTYSPWDSSGNTIYF.

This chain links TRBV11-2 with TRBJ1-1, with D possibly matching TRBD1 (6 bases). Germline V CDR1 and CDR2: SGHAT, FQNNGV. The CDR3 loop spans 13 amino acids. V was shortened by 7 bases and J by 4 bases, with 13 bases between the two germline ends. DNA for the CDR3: TGTGCCAGCACCTACGGGGGGCCCACTGAAGCTTTCTTT. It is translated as CASTYGGPTEAFF.

The CDR3 here is CSVRDRGAYGYTF. CDR3 in DNA: TGCAGCGTCCGGGACAGGGGAGCCTATGGCTACACCTTC. This chain uses TRBV29-1 with TRBJ1-2; 10 positions agree with TRBD1. Germline values: CDR1 SQVTM, CDR2 ANQGSEA. V shed 6 bases and J 4 bases; nucleotides not matched to a gene: 5. The CDR3 contains 13 residues.